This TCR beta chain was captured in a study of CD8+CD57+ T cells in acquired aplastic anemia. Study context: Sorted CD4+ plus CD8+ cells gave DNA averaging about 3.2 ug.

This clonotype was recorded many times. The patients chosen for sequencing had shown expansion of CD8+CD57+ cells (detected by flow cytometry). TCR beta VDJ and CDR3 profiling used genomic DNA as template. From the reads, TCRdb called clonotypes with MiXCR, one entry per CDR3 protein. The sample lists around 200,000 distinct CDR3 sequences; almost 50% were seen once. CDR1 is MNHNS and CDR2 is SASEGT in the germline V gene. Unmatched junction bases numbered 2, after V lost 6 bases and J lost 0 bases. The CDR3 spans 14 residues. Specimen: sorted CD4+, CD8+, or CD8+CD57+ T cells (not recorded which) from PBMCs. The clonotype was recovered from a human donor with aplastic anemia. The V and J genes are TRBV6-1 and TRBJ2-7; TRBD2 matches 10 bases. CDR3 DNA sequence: TGTGCCAGCAGGGGACTAGCGTACTCCTACGAGCAGTACTTC. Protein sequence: CASRGLAYSYEQYF.